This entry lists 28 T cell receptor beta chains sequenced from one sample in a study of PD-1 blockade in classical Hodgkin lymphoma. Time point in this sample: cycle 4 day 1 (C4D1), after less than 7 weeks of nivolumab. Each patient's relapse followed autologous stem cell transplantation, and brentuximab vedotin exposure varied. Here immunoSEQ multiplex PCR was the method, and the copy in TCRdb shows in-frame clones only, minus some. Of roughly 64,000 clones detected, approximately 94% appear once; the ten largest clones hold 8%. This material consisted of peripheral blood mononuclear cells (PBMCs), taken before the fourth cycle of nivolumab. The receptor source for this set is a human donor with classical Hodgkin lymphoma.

This CDR3 is CASSPYGASGESPPGGFF. The CDR3 DNA is TGCGCCAGCAGCCCCTATGGGGCTAGCGGGGAATCTCCACCCGGCGGGTTCTTC. The gene calls are TRBV4-1 and TRBJ2-1; 9 bases are a match to TRBD2. V lost 4 bases to trimming and J lost 15 bases; unmatched junction nucleotides: 25. Germline values: CDR1 MGHRA, CDR2 YSYEKL. This CDR3 has 18 residues.

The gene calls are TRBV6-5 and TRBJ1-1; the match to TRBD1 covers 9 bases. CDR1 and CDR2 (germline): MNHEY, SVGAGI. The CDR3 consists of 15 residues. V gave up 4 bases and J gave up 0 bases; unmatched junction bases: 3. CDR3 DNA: TGTGCCAGCAGTTGGGGACAGGGAATGAACACTGAAGCTTTCTTT. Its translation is CASSWGQGMNTEAFF.

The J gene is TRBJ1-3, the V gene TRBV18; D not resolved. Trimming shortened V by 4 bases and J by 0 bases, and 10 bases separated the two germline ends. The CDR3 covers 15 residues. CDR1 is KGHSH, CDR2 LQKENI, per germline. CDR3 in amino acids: CASSQNIGSGNTIYF. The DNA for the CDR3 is TGTGCCAGCTCACAGAACATTGGCTCTGGAAACACCATATATTTT.

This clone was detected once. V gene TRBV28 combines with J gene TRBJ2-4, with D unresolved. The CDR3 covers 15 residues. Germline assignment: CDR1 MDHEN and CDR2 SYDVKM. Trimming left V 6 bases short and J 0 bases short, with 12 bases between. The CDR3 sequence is CASRWAYLAKNIQYF. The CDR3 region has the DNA TGTGCCAGCAGGTGGGCTTATTTAGCCAAAAACATTCAGTACTTC.

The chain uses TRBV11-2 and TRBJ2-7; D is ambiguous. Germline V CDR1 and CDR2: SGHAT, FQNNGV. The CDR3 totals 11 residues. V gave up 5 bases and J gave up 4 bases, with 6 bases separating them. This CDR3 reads CASSDGYEQYF. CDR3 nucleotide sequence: TGTGCCAGCAGCGACGGGTACGAGCAGTACTTC.

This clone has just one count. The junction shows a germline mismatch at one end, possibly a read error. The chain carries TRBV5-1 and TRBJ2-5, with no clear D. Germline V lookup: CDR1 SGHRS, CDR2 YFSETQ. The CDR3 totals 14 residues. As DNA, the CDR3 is TGCGCCAGCAGCTTGGGACGGTCCCAAGGGACCCAGTACTTC. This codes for CASSLGRSQGTQYF. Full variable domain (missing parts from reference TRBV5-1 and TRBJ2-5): KAGVTQTPRYLIKTRGQQVTLSCSPISGHRSVSWYQQTPGQGLQFLFEYFSETQRNKGNFPGRFSGRQFSNSRSEMNVSTLELGDSALYLCASSLGRSQGTQYFGPGTRLLVL.

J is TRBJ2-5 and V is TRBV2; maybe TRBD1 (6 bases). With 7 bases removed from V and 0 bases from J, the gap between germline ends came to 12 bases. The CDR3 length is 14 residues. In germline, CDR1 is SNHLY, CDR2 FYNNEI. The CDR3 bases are TGTGCCAGCACTCCAGGGGATTACCAAGAGACCCAGTACTTC. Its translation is CASTPGDYQETQYF.

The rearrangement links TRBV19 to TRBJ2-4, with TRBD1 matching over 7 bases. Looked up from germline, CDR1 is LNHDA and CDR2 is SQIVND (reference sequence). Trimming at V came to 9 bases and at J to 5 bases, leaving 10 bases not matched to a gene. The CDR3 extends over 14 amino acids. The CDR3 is CASQRWQGENIQYF. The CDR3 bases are TGTGCCAGCCAACGGTGGCAGGGGGAAAACATTCAGTACTTC.

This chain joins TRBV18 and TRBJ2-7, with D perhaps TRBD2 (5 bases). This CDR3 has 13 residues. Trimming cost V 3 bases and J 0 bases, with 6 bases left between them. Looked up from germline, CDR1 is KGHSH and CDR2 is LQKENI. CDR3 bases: TGTGCCAGCTCACCCGGGATCTCCTACGAGCAGTACTTC. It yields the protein CASSPGISYEQYF.

The CDR3 sequence: CASSRDSMNTEAFF. CDR3 bases: TGCGCCAGCAGCCGGGACAGCATGAACACTGAAGCTTTCTTT. The chain uses TRBV5-1 and TRBJ1-1; 7 bases fit TRBD1. Trimming at V came to 4 bases and at J to 0 bases, leaving 3 bases not matched to a gene. The CDR3 contains 14 residues. Germline V gene data show CDR1 as SGHRS and CDR2 as YFSETQ.

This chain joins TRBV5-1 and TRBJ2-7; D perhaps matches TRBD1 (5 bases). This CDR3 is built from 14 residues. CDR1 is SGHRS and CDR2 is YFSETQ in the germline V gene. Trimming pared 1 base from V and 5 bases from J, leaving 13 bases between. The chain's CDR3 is CASSLQPLGDEQYF. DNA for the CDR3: TGCGCCAGCAGCTTGCAGCCCTTAGGGGACGAGCAGTACTTC.

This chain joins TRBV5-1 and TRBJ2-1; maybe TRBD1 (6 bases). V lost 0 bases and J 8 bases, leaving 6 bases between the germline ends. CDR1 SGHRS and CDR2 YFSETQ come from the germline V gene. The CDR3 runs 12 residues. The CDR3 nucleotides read TGCGCCAGCAGCTTGGAGGGGGATGAGCAGTTCTTC. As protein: CASSLEGDEQFF.

CDR3 nucleotide sequence: TGTGCCAGCAGGGGACAGGGGGGTCGGTATAACAATCAGCCCCAGCATTTT. Its translation: CASRGQGGRYNNQPQHF. V and J are TRBV28 and TRBJ1-5, with 11 nucleotides matching TRBD1. This CDR3 contains 17 residues. Germline V lookup: CDR1 MDHEN, CDR2 SYDVKM. After removal of 6 bases from V and 3 bases from J, the junction contained 10 bases not matched to a gene. The complete variable domain, with remaining parts taken from reference TRBV28 and TRBJ1-5, reads DVKVTQSSRYLVKRTGEKVFLECVQDMDHENMFWYRQDPGLGLRLIYFSYDVKMKEKGDIPEGYSVSREKKERFSLILESASTNQTSMYLCASRGQGGRYNNQPQHFGDGTRLSIL.

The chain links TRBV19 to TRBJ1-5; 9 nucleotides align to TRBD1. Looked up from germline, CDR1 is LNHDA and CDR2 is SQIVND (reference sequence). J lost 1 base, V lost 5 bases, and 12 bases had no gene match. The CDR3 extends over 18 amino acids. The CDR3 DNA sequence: TGTGCCAGTAGTCCAGGGACAGGGTTTCTGGTGAGCAATCAGCCCCAGCATTTT. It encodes CASSPGTGFLVSNQPQHF.

The CDR3 DNA reads TGTGCCAGCAGCTTATATTGGGGGGGGACAGGTGATTACAATGAGCAGTTCTTC. Protein product: CASSLYWGGTGDYNEQFF. This chain connects TRBV11-2 to TRBJ2-1, with a tentative D call TRBD1 (8 bases). V was shortened by 2 bases and J by 4 bases, with 21 bases between the two germline ends. The CDR3 is made up of 18 amino acids. Germline assignment: CDR1 SGHAT and CDR2 FQNNGV. Together with reference TRBV11-2 and TRBJ2-1, the CDR3 gives the full variable domain: EAGVAQSPRYKIIEKRQSVAFWCNPISGHATLYWYQQILGQGPKLLIQFQNNGVVDDSQLPKDRFSAERLKGVDSTLKIQPAKLEDSAVYLCASSLYWGGTGDYNEQFFGPGTRLTVL.

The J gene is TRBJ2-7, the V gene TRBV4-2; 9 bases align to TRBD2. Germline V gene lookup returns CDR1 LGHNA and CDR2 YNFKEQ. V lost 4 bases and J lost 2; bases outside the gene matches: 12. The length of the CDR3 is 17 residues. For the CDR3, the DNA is TGTGCCAGCAGCCTCCCCAGCGGGAGGACTTTGGCCTACGAGCAGTACTTC. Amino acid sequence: CASSLPSGRTLAYEQYF.

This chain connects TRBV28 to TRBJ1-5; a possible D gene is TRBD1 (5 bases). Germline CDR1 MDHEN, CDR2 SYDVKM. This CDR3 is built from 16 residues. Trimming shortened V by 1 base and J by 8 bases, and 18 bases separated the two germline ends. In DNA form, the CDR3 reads TGTGCCAGCAGTTTATCTCGGGACGCCGGGAGGAAGCCCCAGCATTTT. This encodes CASSLSRDAGRKPQHF. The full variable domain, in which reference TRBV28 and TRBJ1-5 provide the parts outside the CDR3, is DVKVTQSSRYLVKRTGEKVFLECVQDMDHENMFWYRQDPGLGLRLIYFSYDVKMKEKGDIPEGYSVSREKKERFSLILESASTNQTSMYLCASSLSRDAGRKPQHFGDGTRLSIL.

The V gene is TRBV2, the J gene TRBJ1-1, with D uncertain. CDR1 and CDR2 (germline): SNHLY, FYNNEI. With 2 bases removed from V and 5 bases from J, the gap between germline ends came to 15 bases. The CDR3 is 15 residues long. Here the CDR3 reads CASSEFPGVRTEAFF. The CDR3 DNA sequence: TGTGCCAGCAGTGAATTTCCGGGTGTACGGACTGAAGCTTTCTTT.

The CDR3 DNA reads as TGTGCCTCTCGGGTCGGAACTAATGAAAAACTGTTTTTT. This encodes CASRVGTNEKLFF. This chain links TRBV5-4 with TRBJ1-4; D is unresolved. This CDR3 comprises 13 residues. V lost 10 bases and J 1 base, leaving 11 bases between the germline ends. Germline V gene lookup returns CDR1 SGHNT and CDR2 YYREEE (reference sequence).

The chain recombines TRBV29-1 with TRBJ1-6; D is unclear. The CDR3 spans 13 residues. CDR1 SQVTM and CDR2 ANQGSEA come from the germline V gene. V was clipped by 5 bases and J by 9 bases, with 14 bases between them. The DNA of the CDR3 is TGCAGCGTTAAGGTAAAACCGAGTTCACCCCTCCACTTT. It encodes CSVKVKPSSPLHF. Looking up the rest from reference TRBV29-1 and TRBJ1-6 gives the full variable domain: SAVISQKPSRDICQRGTSLTIQCQVDSQVTMMFWYRQQPGQSLTLIATANQGSEATYESGFVIDKFPISRPNLTFSTLTVSNMSPEDSSIYLCSVKVKPSSPLHFGNGTRLTVT.

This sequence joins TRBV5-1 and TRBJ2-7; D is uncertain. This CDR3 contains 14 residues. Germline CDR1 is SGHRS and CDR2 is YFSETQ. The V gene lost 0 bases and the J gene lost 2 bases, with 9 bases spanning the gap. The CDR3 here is CASSLAGKPYEQYF. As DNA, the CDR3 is TGCGCCAGCAGCTTGGCTGGCAAGCCCTACGAGCAGTACTTC.

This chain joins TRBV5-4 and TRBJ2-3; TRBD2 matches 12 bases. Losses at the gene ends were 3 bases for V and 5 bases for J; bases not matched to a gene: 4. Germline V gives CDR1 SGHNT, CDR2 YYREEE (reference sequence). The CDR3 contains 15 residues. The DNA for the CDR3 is TGTGCCAGCAGCTCCACTAGCGGGGGGCAAGATACGCAGTATTTT. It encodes CASSSTSGGQDTQYF.

The CDR3 here is CASIGLPSGNTIYF. DNA for the CDR3: TGTGCCAGCATTGGCTTACCCTCTGGAAACACCATATATTTT. V and J are TRBV28 and TRBJ1-3; D is unclear. This CDR3 spans 14 amino acids. Germline-derived CDR1 and CDR2 are MDHEN and SYDVKM. Trimming removed 7 bases at V and 0 bases at J, with 10 bases between.

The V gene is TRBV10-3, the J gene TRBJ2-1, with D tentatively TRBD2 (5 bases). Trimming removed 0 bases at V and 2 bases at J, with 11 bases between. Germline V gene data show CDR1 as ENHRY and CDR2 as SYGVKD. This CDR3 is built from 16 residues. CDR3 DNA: TGTGCCATCAGTGAGTCGAGCGGTCGGACCTACAATGAGCAGTTCTTC. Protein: CAISESSGRTYNEQFF.

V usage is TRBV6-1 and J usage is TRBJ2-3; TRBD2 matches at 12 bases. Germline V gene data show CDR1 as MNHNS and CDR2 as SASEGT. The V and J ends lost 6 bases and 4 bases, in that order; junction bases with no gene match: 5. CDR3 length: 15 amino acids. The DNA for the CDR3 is TGTGCCAGCAGGAGGACTAGCGGGAACTCAGATACGCAGTATTTT. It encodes CASRRTSGNSDTQYF.

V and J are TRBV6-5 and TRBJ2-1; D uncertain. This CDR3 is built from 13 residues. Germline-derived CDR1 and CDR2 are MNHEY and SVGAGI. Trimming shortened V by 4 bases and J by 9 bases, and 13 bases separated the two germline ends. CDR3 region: CASSFGPSGEQFF. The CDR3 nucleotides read TGTGCCAGCAGTTTTGGGCCATCTGGTGAGCAGTTCTTC.

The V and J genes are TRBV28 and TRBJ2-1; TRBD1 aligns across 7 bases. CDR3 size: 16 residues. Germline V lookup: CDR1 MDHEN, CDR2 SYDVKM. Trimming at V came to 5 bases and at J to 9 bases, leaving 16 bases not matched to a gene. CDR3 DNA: TGTGCCAGCAGTCAATTTCTCACACAGGGGCGCGGTGAGCAGTTCTTC. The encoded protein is CASSQFLTQGRGEQFF.

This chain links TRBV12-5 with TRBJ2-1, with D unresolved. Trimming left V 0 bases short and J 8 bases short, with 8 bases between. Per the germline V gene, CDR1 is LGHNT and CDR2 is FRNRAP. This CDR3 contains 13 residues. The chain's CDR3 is CASGLVPSDEQFF. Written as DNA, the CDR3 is TGTGCTAGTGGTTTGGTCCCCTCGGATGAGCAGTTCTTC.